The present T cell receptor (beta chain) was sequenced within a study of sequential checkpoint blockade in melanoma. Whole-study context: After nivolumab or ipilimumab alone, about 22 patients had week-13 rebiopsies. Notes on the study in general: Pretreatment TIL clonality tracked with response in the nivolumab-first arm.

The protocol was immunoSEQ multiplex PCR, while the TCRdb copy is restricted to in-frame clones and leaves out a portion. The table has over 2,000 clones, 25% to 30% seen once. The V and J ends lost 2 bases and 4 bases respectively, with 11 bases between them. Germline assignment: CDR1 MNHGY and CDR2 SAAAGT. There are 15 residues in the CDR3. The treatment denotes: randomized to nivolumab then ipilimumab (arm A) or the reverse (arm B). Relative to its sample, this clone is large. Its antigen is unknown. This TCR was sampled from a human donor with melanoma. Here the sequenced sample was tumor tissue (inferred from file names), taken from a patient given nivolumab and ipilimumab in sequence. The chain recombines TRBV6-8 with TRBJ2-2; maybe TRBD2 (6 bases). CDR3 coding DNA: TGTGCCAGCAGTTACGGGGGAGGCTTCACCGGGGAGCTGTTTTTT. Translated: CASSYGGGFTGELFF.